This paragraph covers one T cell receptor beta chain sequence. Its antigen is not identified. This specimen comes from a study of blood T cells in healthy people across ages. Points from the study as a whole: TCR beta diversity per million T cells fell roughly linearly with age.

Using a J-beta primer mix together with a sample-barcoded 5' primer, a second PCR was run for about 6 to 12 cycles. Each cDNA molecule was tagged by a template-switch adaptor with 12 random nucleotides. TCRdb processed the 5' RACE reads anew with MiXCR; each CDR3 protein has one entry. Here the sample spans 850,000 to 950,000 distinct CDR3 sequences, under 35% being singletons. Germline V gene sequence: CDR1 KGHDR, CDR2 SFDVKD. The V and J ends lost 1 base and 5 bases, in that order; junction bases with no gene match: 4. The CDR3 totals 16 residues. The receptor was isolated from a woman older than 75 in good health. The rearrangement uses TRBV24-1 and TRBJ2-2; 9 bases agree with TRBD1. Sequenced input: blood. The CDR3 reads CATSDLRGQGTGELFF. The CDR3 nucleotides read TGTGCCACCAGTGATTTAAGGGGACAGGGAACCGGGGAGCTGTTTTTT.